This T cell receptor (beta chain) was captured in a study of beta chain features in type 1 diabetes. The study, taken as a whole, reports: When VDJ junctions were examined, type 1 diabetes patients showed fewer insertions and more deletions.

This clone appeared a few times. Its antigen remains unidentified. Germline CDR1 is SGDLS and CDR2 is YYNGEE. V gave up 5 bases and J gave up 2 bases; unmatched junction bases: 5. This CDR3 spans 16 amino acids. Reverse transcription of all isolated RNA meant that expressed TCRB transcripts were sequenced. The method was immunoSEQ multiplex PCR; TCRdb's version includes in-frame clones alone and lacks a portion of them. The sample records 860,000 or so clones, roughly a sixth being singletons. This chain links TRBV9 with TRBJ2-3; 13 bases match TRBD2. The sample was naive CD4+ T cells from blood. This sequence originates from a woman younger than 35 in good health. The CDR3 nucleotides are TGTGCCAGCAGTATTGGGACTAGCGGGGCCACAGATACGCAGTATTTT. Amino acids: CASSIGTSGATDTQYF.